Included here is one T cell receptor (beta chain) sequence, with context. There is no known antigen for this receptor. It has no much larger one-base neighbor in the sample; base qualities were not kept. The entry originates in a study of blood T cell repertoires in COVID-19 (dated by TCRdb to about 2020). Notes on the research overall: The collaborator samples originated in the United States, Italy and Spain and spanned the acute and convalescent phases of COVID-19. The repertoires were released in a freely available public database intended as a resource for research on the immune response to SARS-CoV-2. Deeply sampled blood TCRbeta repertoires from subjects exposed to, actively infected with, or recovered from COVID-19 were included in the dataset. Where available, HLA class I and class II types were obtained from metadata supplied by the sample provider rather than from assay-based typing. The samples were drawn from the first 160 participants of the ongoing ImmuneRACE study and from 950 to 1,500 subjects provided by 6 global collaborators. The prospective study material was composed of cDNA or gDNA derived from T cells, B-cell-depleted T cells, or PBMCs. Sample metadata almost always included a de-identified subject ID, COVID-19 status, age in years and sex. Overall results and qualifications from the work: The amount of clinical and demographic metadata varied by source and participant and was provided uncurated.

Whole blood was collected in K2EDTA tubes by collaborating institutions according to the institutions' own protocols. For TCRbeta analysis, collaborators shipped samples as frozen whole blood, isolated PBMCs, or DNA extracted from either of those sample types. The V end gives up 6 bases and the J end 0 bases, leaving 8 bases in the junction not matched to a gene. From the cysteine through the phenylalanine, the CDR3 covers 16 amino acids. The DNA shown is the 48-base CDR3, in frame from base 1. Sequences MDHEN (CDR1) and SYDVKM (CDR2) are obtained from the germline V gene. TCRbeta CDR3 regions were amplified from genomic DNA by means of the immunoSEQ Assay, a bias-controlled multiplex PCR. As for the authors' bioinformatics: Within the assay, amplification of reference gene primers was used to estimate how many nucleated cells each sample contained. To quantify the absolute abundance of each unique TCRbeta CDR3 rearrangement, sequence reads were collapsed and filtered. For each sample, productive Simpson clonality was calculated as the square root of Simpson's diversity index across productive rearrangements. In TCRdb, the immuneACCESS table is reduced to in-frame sequences with V and J assigned. These tables do not hold every clone; where another copy was compared, an unresolved V gene accounts for under half, and the others remain unexplained. For V, J and clone size, that table is used; D and trimming come from the DNA. This sample holds roughly 170,000 clones; 86% were observed only once. The leading ten clones occupy more than 20% of the sample.

The receptor comes from a man in his 70s with active or convalescent COVID-19. The sequence is built from TRBV28 and TRBJ2-1; 7 central bases correspond to TRBD2. The sequencing sample was made of peripheral blood. The CDR3 region has the sequence CASSARVAGSYNEQFF. In nucleotides, the sequence is TGTGCCAGCAGCGCCCGGGTAGCGGGCTCCTACAATGAGCAGTTCTTC.